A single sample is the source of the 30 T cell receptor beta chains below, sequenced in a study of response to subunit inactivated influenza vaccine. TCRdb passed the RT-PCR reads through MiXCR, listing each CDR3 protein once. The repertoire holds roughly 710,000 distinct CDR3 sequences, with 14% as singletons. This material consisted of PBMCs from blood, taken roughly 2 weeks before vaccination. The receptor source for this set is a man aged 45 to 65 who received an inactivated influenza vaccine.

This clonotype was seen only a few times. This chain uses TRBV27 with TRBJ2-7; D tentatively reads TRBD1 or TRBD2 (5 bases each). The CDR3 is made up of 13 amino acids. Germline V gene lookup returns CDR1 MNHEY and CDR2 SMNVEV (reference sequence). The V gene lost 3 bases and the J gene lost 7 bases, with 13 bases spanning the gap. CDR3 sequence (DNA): TGTGCCAGCAGTTTGGGACGTTTTGGGGAGCAGTACTTC. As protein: CASSLGRFGEQYF.

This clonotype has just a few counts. This chain's CDR3 is CASSQRTGGNEKLFF. The DNA of the CDR3 is TGTGCCAGCAGCCAACGGACAGGGGGTAATGAAAAACTGTTTTTT. The J gene is TRBJ1-4, the V gene TRBV7-2, with TRBD1 identical over 10 bases. Germline CDR1 is SGHTA and CDR2 is FQGNSA. V was clipped by 5 bases and J by 4 bases; unmatched bases: 4. This CDR3 comprises 15 residues.

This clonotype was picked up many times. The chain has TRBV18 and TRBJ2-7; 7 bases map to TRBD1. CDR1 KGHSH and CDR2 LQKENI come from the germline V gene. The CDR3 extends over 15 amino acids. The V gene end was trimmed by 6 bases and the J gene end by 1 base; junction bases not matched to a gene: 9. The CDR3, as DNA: TGTGCCAGCTCCATGGGACAGCAGTCTTCCTACGAGCAGTACTTC. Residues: CASSMGQQSSYEQYF.

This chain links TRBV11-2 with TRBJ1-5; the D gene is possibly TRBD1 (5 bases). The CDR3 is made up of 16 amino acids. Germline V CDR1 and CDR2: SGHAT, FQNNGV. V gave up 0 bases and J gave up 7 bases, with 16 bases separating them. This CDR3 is CASSLDPNRRGQPQHF. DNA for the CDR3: TGTGCCAGCAGCTTAGATCCGAACAGGAGAGGACAGCCCCAGCATTTT.

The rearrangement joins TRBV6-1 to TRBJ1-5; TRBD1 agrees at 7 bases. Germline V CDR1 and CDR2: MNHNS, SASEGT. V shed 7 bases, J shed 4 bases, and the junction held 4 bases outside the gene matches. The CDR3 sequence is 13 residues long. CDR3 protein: CASTGQPNQPQHF. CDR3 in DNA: TGTGCCAGCACGGGACAGCCTAATCAGCCCCAGCATTTT.

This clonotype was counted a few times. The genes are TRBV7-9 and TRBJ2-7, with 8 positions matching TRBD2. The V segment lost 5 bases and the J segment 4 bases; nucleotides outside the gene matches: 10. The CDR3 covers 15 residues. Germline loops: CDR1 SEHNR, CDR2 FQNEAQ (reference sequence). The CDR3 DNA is TGTGCCAGCAGCCCACCCTCAAGCGGGAGTTACGAGCAGTACTTC. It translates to CASSPPSSGSYEQYF.

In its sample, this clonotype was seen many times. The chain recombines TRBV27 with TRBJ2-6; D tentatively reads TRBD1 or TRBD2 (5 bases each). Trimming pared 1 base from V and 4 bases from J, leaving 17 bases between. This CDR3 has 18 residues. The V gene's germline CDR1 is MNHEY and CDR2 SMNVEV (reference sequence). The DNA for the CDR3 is TGTGCCAGCAGTTTATGGGCAGGGTGGGGGACCGGGGCCAACGTCCTGACTTTC. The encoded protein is CASSLWAGWGTGANVLTF.

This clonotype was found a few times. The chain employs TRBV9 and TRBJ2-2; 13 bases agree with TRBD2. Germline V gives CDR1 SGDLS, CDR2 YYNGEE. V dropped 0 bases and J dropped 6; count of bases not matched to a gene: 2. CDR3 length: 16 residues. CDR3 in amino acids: CASSVGLAGGAGELFF. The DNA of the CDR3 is TGTGCCAGCAGCGTAGGACTAGCGGGAGGAGCCGGGGAGCTGTTTTTT.

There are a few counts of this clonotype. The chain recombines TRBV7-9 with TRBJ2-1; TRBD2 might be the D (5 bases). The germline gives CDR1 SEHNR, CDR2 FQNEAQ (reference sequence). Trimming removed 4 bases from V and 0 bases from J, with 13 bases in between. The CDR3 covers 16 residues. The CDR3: CASSSQRTFSYNEQFF. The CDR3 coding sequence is TGTGCCAGCAGCTCCCAGCGGACCTTCTCCTACAATGAGCAGTTCTTC.

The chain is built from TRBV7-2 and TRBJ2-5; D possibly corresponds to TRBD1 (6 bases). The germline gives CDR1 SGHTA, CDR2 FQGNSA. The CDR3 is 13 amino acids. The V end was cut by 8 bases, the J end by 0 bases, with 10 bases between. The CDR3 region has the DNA TGTGCCAGCTCCGGGACAAACCAAGAGACCCAGTACTTC. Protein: CASSGTNQETQYF.

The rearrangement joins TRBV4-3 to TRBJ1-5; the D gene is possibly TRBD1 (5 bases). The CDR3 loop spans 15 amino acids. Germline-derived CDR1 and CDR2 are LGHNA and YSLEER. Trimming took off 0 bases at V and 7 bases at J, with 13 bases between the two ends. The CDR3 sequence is CASSQEMRGGQPQHF. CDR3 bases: TGCGCCAGCAGCCAAGAGATGAGGGGTGGCCAGCCCCAGCATTTT.

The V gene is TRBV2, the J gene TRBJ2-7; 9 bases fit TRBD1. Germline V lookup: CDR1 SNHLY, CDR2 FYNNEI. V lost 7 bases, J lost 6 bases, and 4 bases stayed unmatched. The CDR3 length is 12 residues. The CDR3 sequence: CASKRTGVEQYF. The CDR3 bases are TGTGCCAGCAAACGGACAGGGGTCGAGCAGTACTTC.

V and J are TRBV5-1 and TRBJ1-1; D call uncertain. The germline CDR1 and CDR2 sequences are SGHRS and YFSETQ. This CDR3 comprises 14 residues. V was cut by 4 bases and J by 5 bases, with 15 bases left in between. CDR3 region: CASSPEGGGTEAFF. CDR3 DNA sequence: TGCGCCAGCAGCCCCGAGGGAGGAGGGACTGAAGCTTTCTTT.

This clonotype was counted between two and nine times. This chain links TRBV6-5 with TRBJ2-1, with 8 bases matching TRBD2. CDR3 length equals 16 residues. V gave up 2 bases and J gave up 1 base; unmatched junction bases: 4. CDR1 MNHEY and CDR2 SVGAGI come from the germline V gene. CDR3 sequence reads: CASSYGGLGSYNEQFF. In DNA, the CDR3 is TGTGCCAGCAGTTACGGGGGACTAGGGTCCTACAATGAGCAGTTCTTC.

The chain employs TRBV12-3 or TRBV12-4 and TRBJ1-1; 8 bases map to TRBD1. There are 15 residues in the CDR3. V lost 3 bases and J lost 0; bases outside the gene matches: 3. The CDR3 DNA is TGTGCCAGCAGTTTGAGGGGACAGGTGAACACTGAAGCTTTCTTT. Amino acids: CASSLRGQVNTEAFF.

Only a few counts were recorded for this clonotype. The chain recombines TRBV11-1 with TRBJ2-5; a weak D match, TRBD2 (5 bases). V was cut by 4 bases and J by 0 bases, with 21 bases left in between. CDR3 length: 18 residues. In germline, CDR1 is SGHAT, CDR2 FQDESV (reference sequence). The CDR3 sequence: CASSSGKAISLYQETQYF. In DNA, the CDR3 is TGTGCCAGCAGCTCCGGGAAGGCGATTTCTTTGTACCAAGAGACCCAGTACTTC.

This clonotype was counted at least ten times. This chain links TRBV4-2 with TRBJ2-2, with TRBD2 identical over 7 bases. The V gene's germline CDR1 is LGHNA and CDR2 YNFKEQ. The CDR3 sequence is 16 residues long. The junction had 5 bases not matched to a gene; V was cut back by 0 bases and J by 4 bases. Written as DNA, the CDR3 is TGTGCCAGCAGCCAAGATGTCAGGGAGGGCACCGGGGAGCTGTTTTTT. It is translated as CASSQDVREGTGELFF.

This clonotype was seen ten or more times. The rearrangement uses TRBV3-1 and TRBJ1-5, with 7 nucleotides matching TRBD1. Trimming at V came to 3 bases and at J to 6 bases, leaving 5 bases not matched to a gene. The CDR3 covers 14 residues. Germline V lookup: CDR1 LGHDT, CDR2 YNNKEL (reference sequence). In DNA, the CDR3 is TGTGCCAGCAGCCAGACAGGGAGTAGTCAGCCCCAGCATTTT. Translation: CASSQTGSSQPQHF.

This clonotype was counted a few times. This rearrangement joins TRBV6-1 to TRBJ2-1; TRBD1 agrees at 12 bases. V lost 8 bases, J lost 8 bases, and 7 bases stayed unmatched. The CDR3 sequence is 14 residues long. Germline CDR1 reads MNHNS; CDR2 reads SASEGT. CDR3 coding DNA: TGTGCCAGCCGGGGACAGGGGGCATCCCATGAGCAGTTCTTC. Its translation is CASRGQGASHEQFF.

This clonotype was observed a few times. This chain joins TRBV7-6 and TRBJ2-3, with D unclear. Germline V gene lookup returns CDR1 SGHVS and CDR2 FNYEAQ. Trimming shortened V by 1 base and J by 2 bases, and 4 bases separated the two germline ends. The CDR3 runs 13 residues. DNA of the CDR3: TGTGCCAGCAGCTTAGTGTTCACAGATACGCAGTATTTT. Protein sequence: CASSLVFTDTQYF.

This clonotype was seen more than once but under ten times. The CDR3 nucleotides read TGCAGTGCTAGAGCCCTAGCGGGTGCCTCCTACGAGCAGTACTTC. As protein: CSARALAGASYEQYF. The chain couples TRBV20-1 to TRBJ2-7, with 8 bases lining up with TRBD2. Looked up from germline, CDR1 is DFQATT and CDR2 is SNEGSKA (reference sequence). The CDR3 length is 15 residues. After removal of 1 base from V and 0 bases from J, the junction contained 5 bases not matched to a gene.

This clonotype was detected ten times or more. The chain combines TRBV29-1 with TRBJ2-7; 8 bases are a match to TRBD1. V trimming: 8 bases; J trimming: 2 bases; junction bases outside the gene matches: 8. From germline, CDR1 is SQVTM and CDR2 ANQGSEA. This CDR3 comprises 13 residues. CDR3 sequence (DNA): TGCAGCAACCCGGGACAGGAGCCCTACGAGCAGTACTTC. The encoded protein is CSNPGQEPYEQYF.

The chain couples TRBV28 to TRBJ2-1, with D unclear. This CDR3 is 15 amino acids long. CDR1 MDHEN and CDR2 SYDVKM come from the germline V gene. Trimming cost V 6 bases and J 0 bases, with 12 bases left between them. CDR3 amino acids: CASRPIWSSYNEQFF. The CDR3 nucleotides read TGTGCCAGCAGACCTATATGGAGCTCCTACAATGAGCAGTTCTTC.

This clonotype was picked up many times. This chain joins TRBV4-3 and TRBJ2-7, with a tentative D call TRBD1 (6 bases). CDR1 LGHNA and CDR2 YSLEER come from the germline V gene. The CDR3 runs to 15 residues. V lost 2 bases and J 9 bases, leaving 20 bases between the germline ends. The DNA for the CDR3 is TGCGCCAGCAGCCAAAAACCGGGACATCCGATCGGGCAGTACTTC. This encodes CASSQKPGHPIGQYF.

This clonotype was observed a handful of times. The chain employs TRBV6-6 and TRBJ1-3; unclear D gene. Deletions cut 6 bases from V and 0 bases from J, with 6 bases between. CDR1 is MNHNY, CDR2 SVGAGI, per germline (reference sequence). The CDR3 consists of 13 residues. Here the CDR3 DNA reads TGTGCCAGCAGGGGCTACTCTGGAAACACCATATATTTT. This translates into CASRGYSGNTIYF.

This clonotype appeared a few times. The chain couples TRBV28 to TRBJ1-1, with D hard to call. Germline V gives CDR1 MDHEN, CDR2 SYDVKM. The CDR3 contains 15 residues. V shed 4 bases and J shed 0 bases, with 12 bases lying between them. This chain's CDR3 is CASSYPLGMNTEAFF. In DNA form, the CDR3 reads TGTGCCAGCAGTTACCCGCTGGGTATGAACACTGAAGCTTTCTTT.

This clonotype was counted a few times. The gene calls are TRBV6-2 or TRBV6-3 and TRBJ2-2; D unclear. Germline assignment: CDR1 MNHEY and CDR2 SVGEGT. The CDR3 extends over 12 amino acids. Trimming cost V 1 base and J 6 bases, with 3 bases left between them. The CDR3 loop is CASSYYPGELFF. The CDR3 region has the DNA TGTGCCAGCAGTTACTATCCCGGGGAGCTGTTTTTT.

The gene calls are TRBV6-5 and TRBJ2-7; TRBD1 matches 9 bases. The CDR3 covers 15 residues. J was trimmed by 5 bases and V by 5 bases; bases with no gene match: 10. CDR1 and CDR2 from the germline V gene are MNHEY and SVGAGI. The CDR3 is CASSNPGQGVNEQYF. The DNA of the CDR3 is TGTGCCAGCAGTAACCCGGGACAGGGTGTCAACGAGCAGTACTTC.

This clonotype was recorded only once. The CDR3 protein is CSVPGGSPAETQYF. CDR3 DNA sequence: TGCAGCGTGCCCGGGGGCTCGCCGGCGGAGACCCAGTACTTC. The chain is built from TRBV29-1 and TRBJ2-5, with D perhaps assigned TRBD1 or TRBD2 (6 bases each). Germline V lookup: CDR1 SQVTM, CDR2 ANQGSEA. V was clipped by 6 bases and J by 5 bases, with 19 bases between them. CDR3 length equals 14 residues.

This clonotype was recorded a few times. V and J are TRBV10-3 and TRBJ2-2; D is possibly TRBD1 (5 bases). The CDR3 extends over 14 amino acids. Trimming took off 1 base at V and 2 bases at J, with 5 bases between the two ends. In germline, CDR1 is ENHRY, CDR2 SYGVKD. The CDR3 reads CAISEWGNTGELFF. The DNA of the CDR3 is TGTGCCATCAGTGAGTGGGGCAACACCGGGGAGCTGTTTTTT.